This is a list of T cell receptor beta chains from one sample in a study of blood T cell repertoires in COVID-19. Produced via immunoSEQ multiplex PCR; TCRdb's table is partial and in-frame only. The sample records roughly 180,000 clones, 70% to 90% being singletons. The specimen sequenced was peripheral blood. The receptors shown here come from a man aged 18 to 30 with acute or convalescent COVID-19. Each CDR3 is given with its conserved first and last residue. Fields, in order: V gene, J gene, D gene, clone size, CDR3 length, CDR3 DNA, CDR3 protein. A D gene is named only where the DNA matches it firmly. Clone size is stated in some rows and not others, as once, few, many or a class when expanded.

TRBV6-5,TRBJ1-5,.,.,12,TGTGCCAGCAGGGCCCTGTTGAAGCCCCAGCATTTT,CASRALLKPQHF
TRBV5-1,TRBJ2-7,.,.,12,TGCGCCAGCAGTGAACAGGGAACCGAGCAGTACTTC,CASSEQGTEQYF
TRBV11-2,TRBJ1-3,TRBD1,.,15,TGTGCCAGCAGCGCCACAGGGGGCGCTGGAAACACCATATATTTT,CASSATGGAGNTIYF
TRBV14,TRBJ2-3,.,.,13,TGTGCCAGCAGCCAAGATCCCTACGCCCCGCAGTATTTT,CASSQDPYAPQYF
TRBV2,TRBJ1-1,.,.,13,TGTGCCAGCAGCACAGACAGCGGGACTGAAGCTTTCTTT,CASSTDSGTEAFF
TRBV9,TRBJ2-5,TRBD2,.,16,TGTGCCAGCAGCGTAGGACTAGCGGGGGGAGGGGAGACCCAGTACTTC,CASSVGLAGGGETQYF
TRBV14,TRBJ2-7,.,.,15,TGTGCCAGCAGCCAAATCTCTGACAGTTCCTACGAGCAGTACTTC,CASSQISDSSYEQYF
TRBV19,TRBJ1-6,.,once,14,TGTGCCAGTAGTTTACAGGGAAGCAGTTCACCCCTCCACTTT,CASSLQGSSSPLHF
TRBV9,TRBJ1-1,TRBD1,few,16,TGTGCCAGCAGCCCGACGGGCCGACAGGGGAACACTGAAGCTTTCTTT,CASSPTGRQGNTEAFF
TRBV19,TRBJ2-7,.,.,15,TGTGCCAGTAGTATAGTCGGGGGAGGTACCTACGAGCAGTACTTC,CASSIVGGGTYEQYF
TRBV7-9,TRBJ1-5,.,.,13,TGTGCCAGCAGCCAAGACACGGTTCAGCCCCAGCATTTT,CASSQDTVQPQHF
TRBV15,TRBJ1-3,.,.,16,TGTGCCACCAGCAGAGATCAAGGGGGTTTTGGGGACACCATATATTTT,CATSRDQGGFGDTIYF
TRBV25-1,TRBJ1-6,TRBD1,.,14,TGTGCCAGCGCGACAGGGGGAATGAATTCACCCCTCCACTTT,CASATGGMNSPLHF
TRBV9,TRBJ2-2,.,.,14,TGTGCCAGCACGAGGTCAGTGAACACCGGGGAGCTGTTTTTT,CASTRSVNTGELFF
TRBV7-3,TRBJ2-3,.,.,17,TGTGCCAGCAGCTTAACAACCGGGAACCCTTACACAGATACGCAGTATTTT,CASSLTTGNPYTDTQYF
TRBV2,TRBJ2-3,.,.,15,TGTGCCAGCAGCAAAAAGCGGACCCGCTTAGATACGCAGTATTTT,CASSKKRTRLDTQYF
TRBV6-2/TRBV6-3,TRBJ2-5,TRBD2,.,15,TGTGCCAGCAGTCCCCCAGCGGGGGGGGCAGAGACCCAGTACTTC,CASSPPAGGAETQYF
TRBV11-2,TRBJ2-2,.,.,14,TGTGCCAGCAGCGATAGCGGGAACACCGGGGAGCTGTTTTTT,CASSDSGNTGELFF